This T cell receptor beta chain stems from a study of T cell responses to AZD1222 COVID-19 vaccine. Concerning this clone: Its matching antigen is unknown.

Second doses at about 4 or about 12 weeks were pooled. General study results and limits: Donor demographics were predominantly white British with a female majority; clonal diversity may be underestimated. Elevations in Spike-specific TCR breadth and depth followed administration of two AZD1222 doses. The study sampled repertoires only after the peak T cell response.

Repertoires were generated with immunoSEQ multiplex PCR, while TCRdb's copy carries only in-frame clones and drops some. The sample has around 78,000 clones, around nine tenths seen once. CDR3 length: 18 amino acids. V was pared by 5 bases and J by 0 bases, with 9 bases of the junction left unmatched. Germline values: CDR1 SGHTA, CDR2 FQGNSA. The chain recombines TRBV7-2 with TRBJ2-2; TRBD1 aligns across 10 bases. The sample was peripheral blood, taken 28 days after the second AZD1222 dose. This receptor was taken from an adult who received the AZD1222 COVID-19 vaccine. The CDR3 sequence: CASSPRQGASANTGELFF. The CDR3 DNA follows: TGTGCCAGCAGCCCGCGACAGGGGGCCTCGGCGAACACCGGGGAGCTGTTTTTT.